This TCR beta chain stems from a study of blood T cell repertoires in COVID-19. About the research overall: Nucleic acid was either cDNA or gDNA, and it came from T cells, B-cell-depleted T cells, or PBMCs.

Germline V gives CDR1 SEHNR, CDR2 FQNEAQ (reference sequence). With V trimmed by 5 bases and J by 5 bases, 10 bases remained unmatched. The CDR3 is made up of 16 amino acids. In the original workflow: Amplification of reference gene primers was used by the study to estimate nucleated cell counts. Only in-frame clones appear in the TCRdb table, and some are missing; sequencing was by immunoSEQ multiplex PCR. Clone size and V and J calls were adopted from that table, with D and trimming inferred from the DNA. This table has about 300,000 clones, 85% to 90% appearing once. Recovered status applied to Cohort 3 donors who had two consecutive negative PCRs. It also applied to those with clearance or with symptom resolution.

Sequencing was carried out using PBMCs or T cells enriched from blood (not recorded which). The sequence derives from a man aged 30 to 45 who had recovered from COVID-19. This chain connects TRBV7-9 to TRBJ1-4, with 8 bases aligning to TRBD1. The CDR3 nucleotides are TGTGCCAGCAGCCCATGGACAGGGAAGATAAATGAAAAACTGTTTTTT. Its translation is CASSPWTGKINEKLFF.